This T cell receptor beta chain was captured in a study of Ad26.COV2.S vaccination and SARS-CoV-2 variants. Study summary: The donor belonged to the COV1001 Ad26.COV2.S trial arm. Intramuscular Ad26.COV2.S doses were given once or twice, 56 days apart.

Sequencing was performed with immunoSEQ multiplex PCR; in TCRdb, only in-frame clones are kept and a portion is missing. The sample lists a few hundred thousand clones; roughly 90% were seen once. This CDR3 has 15 amino acids. Points on this clone: Its antigen remains unidentified.

Treatment in this sample: 15 to 20 received Ad26.COV2.S at low or high dose, single or two shots; 5 received placebo; per-sample allocation not given. Collection of the samples took place on day 63 after the first injection of vaccine or placebo. An adult of 18-55 years in Boston served as donor. General observations from the study: Total T cell responses may have been underestimated by the TCR breadth and depth analyses.

This TCR was recovered from a person between 18 and 65 years old who received the Ad26.COV2.S COVID-19 vaccine or a placebo. The gene calls are TRBV21-1 and TRBJ1-4; the table's D call TRBD1 went unverified against the DNA. TRBV21-1 is a known pseudogene. Sequenced material: peripheral blood, taken in a trial of Ad26.COV2.S vaccine versus placebo. Here the CDR3 reads CASSKAATGPRKLFF. In DNA form, the CDR3 reads TGTGCCAGCAGCAAAGCAGCAACAGGGCCTAGGAAACTGTTTTTT.